These 21 T cell receptor beta chains were sequenced from one sample in a study of brain T cells in children with intractable seizures. Sequenced by immunoSEQ multiplex PCR; TCRdb stores in-frame clones only, minus some. The sample includes 50,000 to 75,000 clones, about 96% of them seen just once. The material was peripheral blood, obtained at surgery. The receptors shown here come from a boy younger than two with focal cortical dysplasia and intractable seizures.

This chain connects TRBV11-3 to TRBJ1-2, with 10 bases lining up with TRBD1. This CDR3 has 14 residues. After removal of 4 bases from V and 8 bases from J, the junction contained 7 bases not matched to a gene. The germline V gene encodes CDR1 SGHNT and CDR2 YENEEA. As DNA, the CDR3 is TGTGCCAGCAGCTGGGACAGGGGTCATCGGGGCTACACCTTC. Protein: CASSWDRGHRGYTF. Together with reference TRBV11-3 and TRBJ1-2, the CDR3 gives the full variable domain: EAGVVQSPRYKIIEKKQPVAFWCNPISGHNTLYWYLQNLGQGPELLIRYENEEAVDDSQLPKDRFSAERLKGVDSTLKIQPAELGDSAVYLCASSWDRGHRGYTFGSGTRLTVV.

CDR3 DNA sequence: TGTGCCAGCAGCCCAGGGGTTGCCTCCTACGAGCAGTACTTC. Encoded protein: CASSPGVASYEQYF. This chain links TRBV5-4 with TRBJ2-7; possible D gene TRBD1, 6 bases. This CDR3 spans 14 amino acids. Germline CDR1 reads SGHNT; CDR2 reads YYREEE (reference sequence). V lost 4 bases, J lost 0 bases, and 11 bases lay in between.

This sequence joins TRBV29-1 and TRBJ2-2, with D unclear. The germline V gene encodes CDR1 SQVTM and CDR2 ANQGSEA. V shed 1 base and J shed 7 bases, with 13 bases lying between them. This CDR3 is built from 14 residues. CDR3 coding DNA: TGCAGCGTTGAAGTATGGGGATCTGGCGGGGAGCTGTTTTTT. Its translation: CSVEVWGSGGELFF.

The rearrangement joins TRBV19 to TRBJ1-2; 8 positions match TRBD1. This CDR3 contains 15 residues. With 7 bases clipped from V and 7 bases from J, the junction kept 14 bases outside the gene matches. Germline V gene lookup returns CDR1 LNHDA and CDR2 SQIVND (reference sequence). The CDR3 DNA reads as TGTGCCAGTACCGAGGACAGGGTAGGATCGTTTGGCTACACCTTC. Residues: CASTEDRVGSFGYTF.

The V and J genes are TRBV18 and TRBJ1-5; no firm D call. The V gene lost 3 bases and the J gene lost 7 bases, with 13 bases spanning the gap. CDR1 is KGHSH and CDR2 is LQKENI in the germline V gene. The CDR3 is made up of 14 amino acids. This CDR3 reads CASSPLHDRQPQHF. CDR3 in DNA: TGTGCCAGCTCACCGTTACACGACCGCCAGCCCCAGCATTTT.

This sequence joins TRBV7-6 and TRBJ2-1; 11 positions agree with TRBD2. This CDR3 has 17 residues. From germline, CDR1 is SGHVS and CDR2 FNYEAQ. The V gene end was trimmed by 1 base and the J gene end by 1 base; junction bases not matched to a gene: 3. The CDR3 region is CASSLVASGRSYNEQFF. CDR3 DNA sequence: TGTGCCAGCAGCTTAGTAGCTAGCGGGAGGTCCTACAATGAGCAGTTCTTC.

The chain recombines TRBV11-3 with TRBJ2-3; 9 bases fit TRBD2. CDR3 size: 15 residues. Germline-derived CDR1 and CDR2 are SGHNT and YENEEA. Trimming took 5 bases from V and 7 from J; bases not matched to a gene: 10. CDR3 bases: TGTGCCAGCAGCCCGGATCTAGCGGGATCCCATACGCAGTATTTT. Encoded protein: CASSPDLAGSHTQYF.

The CDR3 nucleotides read TGTGCCAGTAGCGGAACGGTGGCAGGGCCAAGAAAGACGAACACTGAAGCTTTCTTT. Translated, it gives CASSGTVAGPRKTNTEAFF. The chain has TRBV19 and TRBJ1-1, with D perhaps matching TRBD1 (5 bases). Germline CDR1 is LNHDA and CDR2 is SQIVND (reference sequence). Trimming took off 6 bases at V and 1 base at J, with 27 bases between the two ends. CDR3 length equals 19 residues. The full variable domain, completed using reference TRBV19 and TRBJ1-1, is DGGITQSPKYLFRKEGQNVTLSCEQNLNHDAMYWYRQDPGQGLRLIYYSQIVNDFQKGDIAEGYSVSREKKESFPLTVTSAQKNPTAFYLCASSGTVAGPRKTNTEAFFGQGTRLTVV.

This chain uses TRBV19 with TRBJ1-3; the match to TRBD1 covers 7 bases. Trimming took 7 bases from V and 0 from J; bases not matched to a gene: 9. Germline assignment: CDR1 LNHDA and CDR2 SQIVND (reference sequence). The CDR3 totals 16 residues. The CDR3 sequence is CASNQDRESSGNTIYF. CDR3 nucleotides: TGTGCCAGTAACCAAGACAGGGAGAGCTCTGGAAACACCATATATTTT. Looking up the rest from reference TRBV19 and TRBJ1-3 gives the full variable domain: DGGITQSPKYLFRKEGQNVTLSCEQNLNHDAMYWYRQDPGQGLRLIYYSQIVNDFQKGDIAEGYSVSREKKESFPLTVTSAQKNPTAFYLCASNQDRESSGNTIYFGEGSWLTVV.

The chain is built from TRBV14 and TRBJ2-5; D might be TRBD2 (6 bases). The CDR3 has 15 amino acids. V was shortened by 0 bases and J by 2 bases, with 10 bases between the two germline ends. The germline V gene has CDR1 SGHDN and CDR2 FVKESK. CDR3 loop: CASSQDRRGQETQYF. CDR3 coding DNA: TGTGCCAGCAGCCAAGATCGGAGGGGACAAGAGACCCAGTACTTC.

V and J are TRBV5-6 and TRBJ2-5; possibly TRBD2 for D (6 bases). V gave up 2 bases and J gave up 4 bases, with 18 bases separating them. Germline loops: CDR1 SGHDT, CDR2 YYEEEE. This CDR3 spans 16 amino acids. As DNA, the CDR3 is TGTGCCAGCAGCTTTTTCCCCGGGACTCACGGAGAGACCCAGTACTTC. Its translation is CASSFFPGTHGETQYF.

J is TRBJ1-6 and V is TRBV4-1; possibly TRBD1 for D (6 bases). The germline V gene encodes CDR1 MGHRA and CDR2 YSYEKL. The V and J ends lost 7 bases and 7 bases respectively, with 20 bases between them. CDR3 length equals 16 residues. This chain's CDR3 is CASNRGSGQQNSPLHF. CDR3 DNA: TGCGCCAGCAACCGCGGGTCCGGACAGCAGAATTCACCCCTCCACTTT.

This clone was seen a single time. The chain joins TRBV2 to TRBJ1-2, with D possibly matching TRBD1 (5 bases). The CDR3 spans 13 residues. Per the germline V gene, CDR1 is SNHLY and CDR2 is FYNNEI. The V gene lost 4 bases and the J gene lost 5 bases, with 11 bases spanning the gap. DNA of the CDR3: TGTGCCAGCAGTGTCAGGGAGAAGTATGGCTACACCTTC. It is translated as CASSVREKYGYTF.

This chain joins TRBV2 and TRBJ2-1; D is perhaps TRBD2 (5 bases). V lost 10 bases and J 4 bases, leaving 17 bases between the germline ends. The CDR3 is 14 residues long. The germline V gene has CDR1 SNHLY and CDR2 FYNNEI. CDR3 sequence: CATLPSGPYNEQFF. Written as DNA, the CDR3 is TGTGCCACCCTCCCCAGCGGACCATACAATGAGCAGTTCTTC.

The genes are TRBV6-5 and TRBJ2-5; possibly TRBD1 for D (5 bases). V was pared by 0 bases and J by 4 bases, with 12 bases between. Per the germline V gene, CDR1 is MNHEY and CDR2 is SVGAGI. The CDR3 runs 15 residues. DNA for the CDR3: TGTGCCAGCAGTTACTCCAGACTTAGGGGAGAGACCCAGTACTTC. Its protein product is CASSYSRLRGETQYF.

The gene calls are TRBV6-2 or TRBV6-3 and TRBJ1-6; TRBD1 aligns across 7 bases. The CDR3 covers 16 residues. Unmatched junction bases numbered 11, after V lost 5 bases and J lost 7 bases. The V gene's germline CDR1 is MNHEY and CDR2 SVGEGT. The CDR3: CASSRGTAIPNSPLHF. The CDR3 DNA sequence: TGTGCCAGCAGTAGAGGGACAGCCATTCCGAATTCACCCCTCCACTTT.

CDR3 loop: CASSPWAGENEQYF. In nucleotides, the CDR3 is TGTGCCAGCAGCCCATGGGCGGGAGAGAACGAGCAGTACTTC. The chain carries TRBV5-5 and TRBJ2-7; the match to TRBD2 covers 7 bases. V lost 4 bases and J lost 5; bases outside the gene matches: 9. The V gene's germline CDR1 is SGHKS and CDR2 YYEKEE (reference sequence). The CDR3 is made up of 14 amino acids.

The chain uses TRBV5-1 and TRBJ2-3, with 10 bases that match TRBD2. The CDR3 spans 15 residues. Germline V CDR1 and CDR2: SGHRS, YFSETQ. The ends lost 4 bases at V and 2 bases at J; junction bases unmatched: 4. The CDR3 nucleotides read TGCGCCAGCAGCGCCGGACTAGCGGACACAGATACGCAGTATTTT. Translated, it gives CASSAGLADTDTQYF.

The rearrangement uses TRBV5-1 and TRBJ1-1; D is uncertain. Trimming pared 0 bases from V and 1 base from J, leaving 7 bases between. Germline CDR1 is SGHRS and CDR2 is YFSETQ. The CDR3 loop spans 14 amino acids. For the CDR3, the DNA is TGCGCCAGCAGCTTGGTAACTGAGAACACTGAAGCTTTCTTT. Translation: CASSLVTENTEAFF.

The chain combines TRBV7-9 with TRBJ2-7, with D uncertain. This CDR3 spans 15 amino acids. Trimming took 5 bases from V and 2 from J, leaving 16 bases between them. CDR1 is SEHNR and CDR2 is FQNEAQ in the germline V gene (reference sequence). CDR3 residues: CASSPGPGPTYEQYF. DNA for the CDR3: TGTGCCAGCAGCCCCGGCCCCGGACCAACCTACGAGCAGTACTTC.

The V and J genes are TRBV27 and TRBJ2-2; TRBD1 matches at 8 bases. V was clipped by 2 bases and J by 4 bases; unmatched bases: 0. The V gene's germline CDR1 is MNHEY and CDR2 SMNVEV (reference sequence). The CDR3 totals 14 residues. The CDR3 nucleotides are TGTGCCAGCAGTTTACAGGGGGCCACCGGGGAGCTGTTTTTT. Translating it yields CASSLQGATGELFF.